Following are 16 T cell receptor beta chains from one sample sequenced in a study of Ad26.COV2.S vaccination and SARS-CoV-2 variants. Clones were read by immunoSEQ multiplex PCR, and TCRdb kept only the in-frame ones, dropping some. In the table there are 300,000 to 400,000 clones, 85% of which are singletons. The treatment is: roughly 20 received Ad26.COV2.S at low or high dose, single or two shots; five or six received placebo; per-sample allocation not given. Samples analyzed were those drawn on day 63 after the first vaccine or placebo injection. The material was peripheral blood, obtained in a trial of Ad26.COV2.S vaccine versus placebo. The receptors shown here come from a person between 18 and 60 years old who received the Ad26.COV2.S COVID-19 vaccine or a placebo.

The chain combines TRBV9 with TRBJ2-3; the D is unclear. Germline V gene sequence: CDR1 SGDLS, CDR2 YYNGEE. The CDR3 covers 13 residues. V lost 0 bases, J lost 6 bases, and 8 bases lay in between. The CDR3 reads CASSVAVEDTQYF. CDR3 coding DNA: TGTGCCAGCAGCGTAGCCGTCGAGGATACGCAGTATTTT.

The chain uses TRBV28 and TRBJ1-3, with a weak D call TRBD1 (5 bases). The CDR3 is made up of 14 amino acids. Trimming left V 3 bases short and J 4 bases short, with 10 bases between. CDR1 is MDHEN and CDR2 is SYDVKM in the germline V gene. The CDR3 DNA sequence: TGTGCCAGCAGTTTTTTTGGGACCGGAAACACCATATATTTT. Encoded protein: CASSFFGTGNTIYF. The whole variable domain, remainder taken from reference TRBV28 and TRBJ1-3, is DVKVTQSSRYLVKRTGEKVFLECVQDMDHENMFWYRQDPGLGLRLIYFSYDVKMKEKGDIPEGYSVSREKKERFSLILESASTNQTSMYLCASSFFGTGNTIYFGEGSWLTVV.

This clone occurred once. This chain links TRBV4-1 with TRBJ2-5, with a weak D call TRBD1 (6 bases). Per the germline V gene, CDR1 is MGHRA and CDR2 is YSYEKL. This CDR3 region has 15 residues. Trimming took 4 bases from V and 2 from J, leaving 14 bases between them. The CDR3 coding sequence is TGCGCCAGCAGCCCGACAGGACTGGGACAAGAGACCCAGTACTTC. Its translation is CASSPTGLGQETQYF.

The chain uses TRBV7-2 and TRBJ2-1; 9 bases match TRBD2. This CDR3 is built from 15 residues. Germline V gives CDR1 SGHTA, CDR2 FQGNSA. The J segment lost 5 bases and the V segment lost 5 bases, leaving 7 bases of the junction unmatched. The CDR3 nucleotides are TGTGCCAGCAGCAAAAGCGGGGGGCGGAACAATGAGCAGTTCTTC. It translates to CASSKSGGRNNEQFF.

J is TRBJ2-7 and V is TRBV4-1; 7 nucleotides agree with TRBD1. Germline assignment: CDR1 MGHRA and CDR2 YSYEKL. J lost 5 bases, V lost 2 bases, and 6 bases had no gene match. The CDR3 is 14 amino acids. The CDR3 region has the DNA TGCGCCAGCAGCCAAAGACAGGGATGGGACGAGCAGTACTTC. This sequence encodes CASSQRQGWDEQYF.

CDR3 sequence reads: CASSLNRGTEAFF. Written as DNA, the CDR3 is TGTGCCAGCAGCCTTAACAGGGGGACTGAAGCTTTCTTT. The chain recombines TRBV5-4 with TRBJ1-1; 8 bases line up with TRBD1. Germline V gene lookup returns CDR1 SGHNT and CDR2 YYREEE (reference sequence). Trimming took 4 bases from V and 5 from J; bases not matched to a gene: 4. The CDR3 spans 13 residues.

This clone was observed a few times. This chain links TRBV7-2 with TRBJ1-1; unclear D gene. The V gene's germline CDR1 is SGHTA and CDR2 FQGNSA. Trimming shortened V by 2 bases and J by 4 bases, and 8 bases separated the two germline ends. The CDR3 totals 13 residues. The CDR3 bases are TGTGCCAGCAGCTTAACTGGGAGCACTGAAGCTTTCTTT. Residues: CASSLTGSTEAFF.

The chain employs TRBV28 and TRBJ1-4; maybe TRBD1 (5 bases). The germline V gene has CDR1 MDHEN and CDR2 SYDVKM. V was shortened by 7 bases and J by 6 bases, with 15 bases between the two germline ends. The CDR3 has 14 residues. The CDR3 nucleotides are TGTGCCAGCACCTCCGAGGGGCTTTATGAAAAACTGTTTTTT. This codes for CASTSEGLYEKLFF.

The V and J genes are TRBV7-9 and TRBJ2-7; TRBD1 might be the D (6 bases). The V gene lost 5 bases and the J gene lost 0 bases, with 20 bases spanning the gap. From germline, CDR1 is SEHNR and CDR2 FQNEAQ (reference sequence). CDR3 length: 17 residues. CDR3 DNA: TGTGCCAGCAGCCCCCCCGAGGGGGACAAGAGCTCCTACGAGCAGTACTTC. Its translation is CASSPPEGDKSSYEQYF.

V is TRBV7-2 and J is TRBJ2-2; D is possibly TRBD1 or TRBD2 (5 bases each). Germline V lookup: CDR1 SGHTA, CDR2 FQGNSA. Trimming took 4 bases from V and 2 from J, leaving 20 bases between them. This CDR3 is 18 amino acids long. Here the CDR3 reads CASSSTPGRGPNTGELFF. The CDR3 bases are TGTGCCAGCAGCTCCACTCCGGGACGGGGACCAAACACCGGGGAGCTGTTTTTT.

The chain employs TRBV11-3 and TRBJ1-1; D is possibly TRBD1 (5 bases). V lost 0 bases and J lost 4, with 9 bases in between. CDR1 is SGHNT, CDR2 YENEEA, per germline. The CDR3 covers 14 residues. The CDR3 region has the DNA TGTGCCAGCAGCTTAGACGGGACTGGCACTGAAGCTTTCTTT. Translating it yields CASSLDGTGTEAFF.

The chain carries TRBV27 and TRBJ2-7, with D possibly TRBD1 on 6 matching bases. This CDR3 is built from 13 residues. V lost 8 bases to trimming and J lost 7 bases, with 18 bases between them. From germline, CDR1 is MNHEY and CDR2 SMNVEV (reference sequence). CDR3 sequence reads: CASAYRLGGEQYF. CDR3 nucleotides: TGTGCCAGCGCTTATAGATTAGGGGGAGAGCAGTACTTC.

The V gene is TRBV19, the J gene TRBJ1-4; D is uncertain. Germline V lookup: CDR1 LNHDA, CDR2 SQIVND (reference sequence). V lost 6 bases to trimming and J lost 5 bases, with 13 bases between them. The CDR3 loop spans 14 amino acids. CDR3 sequence (DNA): TGTGCCAGTAGCCCAGGACGGGGAAATGAAAAACTGTTTTTT. It encodes CASSPGRGNEKLFF.

As for this clone: The sample contains more than one DNA sequence encoding this CDR3. This chain links TRBV5-1 with TRBJ1-2; no firm D call. This CDR3 has 12 amino acids. The germline V and J ends were trimmed by 2 bases and 8 bases, with 10 bases remaining between them. Germline assignment: CDR1 SGHRS and CDR2 YFSETQ. This CDR3 is CASSLAGYGYTF. The CDR3 bases are TGCGCCAGCAGCTTAGCCGGATACGGCTACACCTTC.

V and J are TRBV5-1 and TRBJ2-7, with D perhaps assigned TRBD1 or TRBD2 (6 bases each). Germline V CDR1 and CDR2: SGHRS, YFSETQ. This CDR3 is built from 14 residues. Trimming left V 3 bases short and J 5 bases short, with 15 bases between. CDR3 sequence: CASSWGLRDNEQYF. CDR3 DNA sequence: TGCGCCAGCAGCTGGGGACTTCGGGACAACGAGCAGTACTTC.

The J gene is TRBJ2-3, the V gene TRBV5-8; no clear D. V was clipped by 0 bases and J by 1 base, with 3 bases between them. Germline loops: CDR1 SGHTS, CDR2 YDEGEE. CDR3 size: 13 residues. Here the CDR3 reads CASSLGGTDTQYF. Here the CDR3 DNA reads TGTGCCAGCAGCTTGGGGGGCACAGATACGCAGTATTTT.